This T cell receptor beta chain was observed in a study of shared clonotypes between healthy human individuals. Study overall: Donors consisted of two women and three men between 18 and 49.

Study outcomes and limitations: In having few donors, the study represented limited genetic and exposure-history diversity.

V was pared by 6 bases and J by 13 bases, with 10 bases of the junction left unmatched. Per germline, CDR1 SQVTM and CDR2 ANQGSEA. There are 12 residues in the CDR3. Clones were read by immunoSEQ multiplex PCR, and TCRdb kept only the in-frame ones, dropping some. The profile shows over a million clones, approximately 98.5% of them singletons. With respect to this clone: Its target is unknown.

Participating donors were healthy, HIV-negative adults free of recent acute infections or vaccinations. This clonotype originated in a man aged 25 to 40 in good health. This chain links TRBV29-1 with TRBJ2-1, with 9 bases aligning to TRBD1. The sequenced material came from naive CD4+ T cells sorted from blood. The subset here: CD45RA+ positively selected. CDR3 sequence (DNA): TGCAGCGTCGACAAAACAGGGGGCGTTCAGTTCTTC. This codes for CSVDKTGGVQFF.